Below are 17 T cell receptor beta chains sequenced from a single sample in a study of cytomegalovirus exposure and HLA in healthy donors. Use of 60 Vbeta and 13 Jbeta primers characterized the PCR. Measured with immunoSEQ multiplex PCR; TCRdb has only the in-frame clones, and not every one. The repertoire consists of about 140,000 clones, with about 78% occurring once and the leading ten covering 2.5% to 3.5%. Sequencing was carried out using PBMCs. The origin of the receptors is a male donor in good health and CMV-seronegative.

Notes on this clone: A read error may account for a junction end that differs from germline. The chain recombines TRBV5-1 with TRBJ1-2; maybe TRBD1 (6 bases). This CDR3 has 17 residues. Per the germline V gene, CDR1 is SGHRS and CDR2 is YFSETQ. The CDR3 DNA reads TGCGCCAGCAGCTTGGCCGTTGACAGGAACACTAACTATGGCTACCCCTTC. Translated: CASSLAVDRNTNYGYPF.

The chain joins TRBV9 to TRBJ2-7; 12 bases map to TRBD2. CDR1 and CDR2 (germline): SGDLS, YYNGEE. This CDR3 region has 16 residues. V shed 3 bases, J shed 3 bases, and the junction held 7 bases outside the gene matches. The CDR3 nucleotides are TGTGCCAGCAGCGATCCTAAGACTAGCGGGAGCTACGAGCAGTACTTC. Amino acid sequence: CASSDPKTSGSYEQYF.

This rearrangement joins TRBV2 to TRBJ2-7, with D tentatively TRBD2 (6 bases). Germline lookup yields CDR1 SNHLY and CDR2 FYNNEI. The CDR3 length is 12 residues. V gave up 5 bases and J gave up 3 bases, with 8 bases separating them. Here the CDR3 reads CASSRLDYEQYF. DNA for the CDR3: TGTGCCAGCAGTAGACTAGACTACGAGCAGTACTTC.

The chain uses TRBV5-1 and TRBJ2-7; 14 bases are shared with TRBD2. V lost 1 base and J lost 3; bases outside the gene matches: 3. Germline values: CDR1 SGHRS, CDR2 YFSETQ. The CDR3 runs 16 residues. The CDR3 sequence: CASSLWGTSGSYEQYF. CDR3 bases: TGCGCCAGCAGCTTGTGGGGGACTAGCGGGAGCTACGAGCAGTACTTC.

The genes are TRBV30 and TRBJ1-2, with D perhaps TRBD1 (6 bases). CDR3 length equals 12 residues. Trimming cost V 5 bases and J 6 bases, with 13 bases left between them. CDR1 is GTSNPN and CDR2 is SVGIG in the germline V gene (reference sequence). This CDR3 reads CAWEGGSDGYTF. The CDR3 DNA reads TGTGCCTGGGAAGGGGGATCTGATGGCTACACCTTC.

In its sample, this clone was seen a few times. This chain uses TRBV19 with TRBJ2-7, with TRBD1 matching 8 bases. This CDR3 comprises 13 residues. The trim removed 5 bases at V and 2 bases at J, leaving 2 bases unmatched. Germline loops: CDR1 LNHDA, CDR2 SQIVND (reference sequence). DNA for the CDR3: TGTGCCAGTAGTGTGACAGGGGCCTACGAGCAGTACTTC. Translation: CASSVTGAYEQYF. Full variable domain (rest looked up from reference TRBV19 and TRBJ2-7): DGGITQSPKYLFRKEGQNVTLSCEQNLNHDAMYWYRQDPGQGLRLIYYSQIVNDFQKGDIAEGYSVSREKKESFPLTVTSAQKNPTAFYLCASSVTGAYEQYFGPGTRLTVT.

The genes are TRBV30 and TRBJ2-5; 14 bases agree with TRBD2. The last part of the DNA fits TRBJ2-7 better; the J call may be wrong. CDR1 is GTSNPN, CDR2 SVGIG, per germline (reference sequence). CDR3 length equals 15 residues. CDR3 nucleotides: TGTGCCTGGAGCGCTGGGACTAGCGGGGGCTACGAGCAGTACTTC. Protein: CAWSAGTSGGYEQYF.

V gene TRBV5-1 combines with J gene TRBJ2-3; possible D gene TRBD1, 6 bases. CDR3 size: 15 residues. CDR1 is SGHRS, CDR2 YFSETQ, per germline. V shed 0 bases and J shed 6 bases, with 14 bases lying between them. Here the CDR3 DNA reads TGCGCCAGCAGCTTGGGGCAGGGGTATTCTGATACGCAGTATTTT. Translating gives CASSLGQGYSDTQYF.

The chain carries TRBV9 and TRBJ2-5, with a possible D match to TRBD1 (5 bases). Germline V gene data show CDR1 as SGDLS and CDR2 as YYNGEE. This CDR3 has 13 amino acids. Deletions cut 3 bases from V and 5 bases from J, with 11 bases between. CDR3 DNA sequence: TGTGCCAGCAGCGAGGGGCTGGGGGAGACCCAGTACTTC. Translation: CASSEGLGETQYF.

V is TRBV6-5 and J is TRBJ1-6, with 7 bases aligning to TRBD1. Germline trimming cut 6 bases from V and 6 bases from J; bases unmatched to any gene: 8. The CDR3 runs 15 residues. The V gene's germline CDR1 is MNHEY and CDR2 SVGAGI. The CDR3 protein is CASRPGQDLNSPLHF. In DNA form, the CDR3 reads TGTGCCAGCAGGCCAGGACAGGATCTTAATTCACCCCTCCACTTT.

This clone was seen a handful of times. The chain uses TRBV29-1 and TRBJ2-2; a possible D gene is TRBD2 (5 bases). This CDR3 has 17 amino acids. Per the germline V gene, CDR1 is SQVTM and CDR2 is ANQGSEA. V was trimmed by 0 bases and J by 5 bases, leaving 19 bases between them. CDR3 sequence (DNA): TGCAGCGTTGAAGAATACAGAAGCGGTTCCACTACCGGGGAGCTGTTTTTT. It specifies CSVEEYRSGSTTGELFF.

This clone occurred a few times. The chain uses TRBV7-3 and TRBJ1-1, with D possibly TRBD1 on 5 matching bases. The CDR3 loop spans 15 amino acids. Germline V gene data show CDR1 as SGHTA and CDR2 as FQGTGA. The V end was cut by 0 bases, the J end by 2 bases, with 10 bases between. For the CDR3, the DNA is TGTGCCAGCAGCTTAACGGGTACAGGTAACACTGAAGCTTTCTTT. It encodes CASSLTGTGNTEAFF. The variable domain in full, with the rest retrieved from reference TRBV7-3 and TRBJ1-1, is GAGVSQTPSNKVTEKGKYVELRCDPISGHTALYWYRQSLGQGPEFLIYFQGTGAADDSGLPNDRFFAVRPEGSVSTLKIQRTERGDSAVYLCASSLTGTGNTEAFFGQGTRLTVV.

This clone was counted a single time. The gene calls are TRBV5-1 and TRBJ1-1; D is undetermined. With 2 bases removed from V and 6 bases from J, the gap between germline ends came to 23 bases. This CDR3 is built from 17 residues. Germline V lookup: CDR1 SGHRS, CDR2 YFSETQ. In DNA form, the CDR3 reads TGCGCCAGCAGCTTTTTCATACTTTTAAGCTCGGGTTCTGAAGCTTTCTTT. Translated, it gives CASSFFILLSSGSEAFF.

This chain uses TRBV7-6 with TRBJ1-5; the match to TRBD1 covers 12 bases. The germline V gene has CDR1 SGHVS and CDR2 FNYEAQ. This CDR3 contains 17 residues. Germline trimming cut 5 bases from V and 5 bases from J; bases unmatched to any gene: 10. The CDR3 region is CASSAGTGGAGYQPQHF. DNA for the CDR3: TGTGCCAGCAGCGCTGGGACAGGGGGCGCAGGGTATCAGCCCCAGCATTTT.

The chain links TRBV30 to TRBJ1-6, with 9 bases that match TRBD1. After removal of 1 base from V and 17 bases from J, the junction contained 15 bases not matched to a gene. The CDR3 consists of 15 residues. Per germline, CDR1 GTSNPN and CDR2 SVGIG (reference sequence). The CDR3 protein is CAWSAPRTGDDPVHF. As DNA, the CDR3 is TGTGCCTGGAGTGCGCCAAGGACAGGGGACGATCCAGTCCACTTT.

The CDR3 bases are TGTGCCTGGAGGAGAAGGGGGCGTACTAATGAAAAACTGTTTTTT. Protein sequence: CAWRRRGRTNEKLFF. The V call is TRBV30, the J call TRBJ1-4, with TRBD1 identical over 7 bases. Germline V CDR1 and CDR2: GTSNPN, SVGIG (reference sequence). CDR3 length: 15 residues. V trimming: 3 bases; J trimming: 2 bases; junction bases outside the gene matches: 6.

The chain recombines TRBV6-5 with TRBJ2-3; 10 nucleotides agree with TRBD2. V shed 4 bases and J 4 bases; nucleotides not matched to a gene: 5. This CDR3 spans 15 amino acids. The germline V gene encodes CDR1 MNHEY and CDR2 SVGAGI. The CDR3 nucleotides are TGTGCCAGCAGTTCACCGGGACTAGCGCCAGATACGCAGTATTTT. Its protein is CASSSPGLAPDTQYF.